This T cell receptor beta chain appears in the sequencing data of a study of T-cell memory formation after mild COVID-19. Overall study context: TCR clustering was largely donor specific.

Study-wide findings and caveats: A balance of CD4 and CD8 characterized clones contracting day 15 to 85, whereas later expanders leaned CD4+.

V shed 6 bases and J shed 10 bases, with 19 bases lying between them. The CDR3 runs 14 residues. CDR1 and CDR2 (germline): MNHEY, SVGAGI. MiXCR, applied by TCRdb to the 5' RACE reads, yields one record per CDR3 protein. Of some 490,000 distinct CDR3 sequences listed, around a sixth are singletons. This clonotype was seen a few times. The antigen is not known. Sample: PBMCs or a T cell subset sorted from them (not recorded which). This receptor was taken from an adult woman who had mild COVID-19 (a few samples of this study predate the infection). Cell type and time point are not known. The chain couples TRBV6-5 to TRBJ2-4; the D gene is possibly TRBD2 (7 bases). CDR3 sequence reads: CASRETGGTGIQYF. CDR3 DNA: TGTGCCAGCAGAGAAACGGGGGGCACGGGAATTCAGTACTTC.